A single sample is the source of the 21 T cell receptor beta chains below, sequenced in a study of cytomegalovirus exposure and HLA in healthy donors. A multiplex PCR was run with 60 Vbeta primers and 13 Jbeta primers. The protocol was immunoSEQ multiplex PCR, while the TCRdb copy is restricted to in-frame clones and leaves out a portion. The sample has 150,000 to 200,000 clones; 77% are singletons. The sequenced sample consisted of PBMCs. The receptors originated from a woman in her 30s in good health and CMV-seropositive.

A few counts support this clone. The chain recombines TRBV6-1 with TRBJ2-5; 13 positions match TRBD2. V dropped 6 bases and J dropped 4; count of bases not matched to a gene: 5. Per germline, CDR1 MNHNS and CDR2 SASEGT. The CDR3 is 15 amino acids. The CDR3: CASRPGLAGVETQYF. DNA for the CDR3: TGTGCCAGCAGACCCGGACTAGCGGGAGTAGAGACCCAGTACTTC.

The genes are TRBV25-1 and TRBJ1-1, with a tentative D call TRBD1 (5 bases). V lost 7 bases, J lost 5 bases, and 14 bases lay in between. This CDR3 contains 13 residues. The germline CDR1 and CDR2 sequences are MGHDK and SYGVNS. For the CDR3, the DNA is TGTGCCAGCAACCGGGGGAGTGGGACTGAAGCTTTCTTT. Translation: CASNRGSGTEAFF.

Only one count was recorded for this clone. The junction departs from the called germline gene at one end, perhaps through a read error. The genes are TRBV4-1 and TRBJ2-2; TRBD2 matches at 10 bases. Germline CDR1 and CDR2: MGHRA and YSYEKL. The CDR3 is 17 amino acids. CDR3 protein: CASSQGVGLAGAGELFF. As DNA, the CDR3 is TGCGCCAGCAGTCAAGGGGTCGGGCTAGCGGGAGCCGGGGAGCTGTTTTTT.

This clone was picked up one time. The J gene is TRBJ2-3, the V gene TRBV29-1; 9 bases match TRBD2. Germline loops: CDR1 SQVTM, CDR2 ANQGSEA. This CDR3 comprises 14 residues. With 0 bases clipped from V and 10 bases from J, the junction kept 8 bases outside the gene matches. The CDR3 sequence: CSVEDRVAGASQYF. The DNA of the CDR3 is TGCAGCGTTGAAGATCGAGTAGCGGGAGCATCGCAGTATTTT.

CDR3 protein: CASSFLSREQFF. The CDR3, as DNA: TGTGCCAGCAGTTTTCTCTCCCGGGAGCAGTTCTTC. This sequence joins TRBV28 and TRBJ2-1, with D unclear. The V gene lost 3 bases and the J gene lost 10 bases, with 10 bases spanning the gap. Germline V gives CDR1 MDHEN, CDR2 SYDVKM. The CDR3 has 12 amino acids.

The V gene is TRBV28, the J gene TRBJ2-3; TRBD2 might be the D (6 bases). CDR1 MDHEN and CDR2 SYDVKM come from the germline V gene. The CDR3 runs to 14 residues. The V gene lost 6 bases and the J gene lost 1 base, with 11 bases spanning the gap. CDR3 residues: CASREGLRTDTQYF. CDR3 nucleotides: TGTGCCAGCAGGGAGGGCCTACGCACAGATACGCAGTATTTT.

The chain employs TRBV7-6 and TRBJ2-7; possible D gene TRBD2, 6 bases. CDR1 is SGHVS and CDR2 is FNYEAQ in the germline V gene. The CDR3 is 14 residues long. Deletions cut 5 bases from V and 3 bases from J, with 14 bases between. This CDR3 is CASSHDGGLYEQYF. As DNA, the CDR3 is TGTGCCAGCAGCCATGACGGGGGTCTCTACGAGCAGTACTTC.

J is TRBJ2-7 and V is TRBV2, with D maybe TRBD2 (5 bases). CDR3 length: 13 amino acids. Trimming took 7 bases from V and 3 from J, leaving 13 bases between them. CDR1 is SNHLY and CDR2 is FYNNEI in the germline V gene. CDR3 DNA sequence: TGTGCCAGCACAAGGGCCCGGGACTACGAGCAGTACTTC. This sequence encodes CASTRARDYEQYF.

V gene TRBV30 combines with J gene TRBJ1-3; 9 bases match TRBD1. The germline gives CDR1 GTSNPN, CDR2 SVGIG (reference sequence). V trimming: 3 bases; J trimming: 0 bases; junction bases outside the gene matches: 0. This CDR3 comprises 14 residues. This chain's CDR3 is CAWRTGGSGNTIYF. Here the CDR3 DNA reads TGTGCCTGGAGGACAGGGGGCTCTGGAAACACCATATATTTT.

J is TRBJ1-4 and V is TRBV27; possibly TRBD1 for D (6 bases). Trimming removed 6 bases from V and 6 bases from J, with 17 bases in between. CDR3 length: 15 residues. Germline V gene lookup returns CDR1 MNHEY and CDR2 SMNVEV (reference sequence). The CDR3 spells CASRGQALNHEKLFF. The CDR3 DNA is TGTGCCAGCAGGGGACAAGCACTAAATCATGAAAAACTGTTTTTT.

J is TRBJ1-2 and V is TRBV20-1; D not certain. Germline lookup yields CDR1 DFQATT and CDR2 SNEGSKA (reference sequence). The CDR3 covers 11 residues. V lost 6 bases and J lost 4, with 9 bases in between. DNA of the CDR3: TGCAGTGCGCAGGCGGGCTATGGCTACACCTTC. It translates to CSAQAGYGYTF.

J is TRBJ2-7 and V is TRBV11-2; possibly TRBD1 for D (6 bases). This CDR3 spans 16 amino acids. V was shortened by 0 bases and J by 3 bases, with 15 bases between the two germline ends. From germline, CDR1 is SGHAT and CDR2 FQNNGV. CDR3 residues: CASSLDRGSRVYEQYF. The CDR3 DNA is TGTGCCAGCAGCTTAGACAGGGGTAGTCGGGTCTACGAGCAGTACTTC.

This clone came up a few times. The V and J genes are TRBV4-1 and TRBJ1-1, with no clear D. The CDR3 sequence is 13 residues long. V lost 0 bases and J 11 bases, leaving 13 bases between the germline ends. Germline V gene lookup returns CDR1 MGHRA and CDR2 YSYEKL. Here the CDR3 DNA reads TGCGCCAGCAGCCAAGACTTGGAGGTGCGGGCTTTCTTT. Translated: CASSQDLEVRAFF.

The rearrangement uses TRBV7-6 and TRBJ2-3; 13 nucleotides align to TRBD2. The CDR3 loop spans 18 amino acids. Germline loops: CDR1 SGHVS, CDR2 FNYEAQ. V trimming: 5 bases; J trimming: 2 bases; junction bases outside the gene matches: 10. CDR3 loop: CASSQLAGGILTTDTQYF. CDR3 in DNA: TGTGCCAGCAGCCAACTAGCGGGAGGGATTCTTACCACAGATACGCAGTATTTT.

The chain uses TRBV25-1 and TRBJ1-1; D possibly corresponds to TRBD1 (5 bases). Trimming cost V 5 bases and J 7 bases, with 20 bases left between them. Germline V lookup: CDR1 MGHDK, CDR2 SYGVNS. This CDR3 spans 15 amino acids. The CDR3 protein is CASSNLGVGRGEAFF. DNA for the CDR3: TGTGCCAGCAGTAATCTTGGGGTCGGGAGGGGTGAAGCTTTCTTT.

This sequence joins TRBV6-5 and TRBJ2-7, with TRBD1 matching 7 bases. This CDR3 has 15 residues. Germline V CDR1 and CDR2: MNHEY, SVGAGI. With 2 bases clipped from V and 4 bases from J, the junction kept 8 bases outside the gene matches. The CDR3 protein is CASSYGQGDPYEQYF. The DNA for the CDR3 is TGTGCCAGCAGTTACGGGCAGGGGGACCCGTACGAGCAGTACTTC.

Remarks on this clone: Its ends do not fully match the called genes, so a read error is possible. CDR3 coding DNA: TGCGCCAGCAGCCAAGAAATGGGGCTAGAGTCCGTCATCTTC. Amino acid sequence: CASSQEMGLESVIF. The J gene is TRBJ2-1, the V gene TRBV4-1, with D possibly TRBD1 on 5 matching bases. This CDR3 is 14 amino acids long. Germline V CDR1 and CDR2: MGHRA, YSYEKL.

This chain uses TRBV2 with TRBJ1-2; maybe TRBD1 (6 bases). V was shortened by 0 bases and J by 4 bases, with 9 bases between the two germline ends. CDR3 length: 14 residues. CDR1 is SNHLY, CDR2 FYNNEI, per germline. As DNA, the CDR3 is TGTGCCAGCAGTGAAGCGTCGGACAGCTATGGCTACACCTTC. This codes for CASSEASDSYGYTF.

The chain carries TRBV2 and TRBJ2-1, with 9 bases lining up with TRBD2. Germline V CDR1 and CDR2: SNHLY, FYNNEI. Unmatched junction bases numbered 2, after V lost 1 base and J lost 4 bases. The CDR3 consists of 15 residues. The DNA for the CDR3 is TGTGCCAGCAGTGAAGGCGGGAGGGGATACAATGAGCAGTTCTTC. Its protein is CASSEGGRGYNEQFF.

J is TRBJ1-1 and V is TRBV4-1; D perhaps matches TRBD1 (5 bases). This CDR3 is built from 15 residues. Trimming left V 3 bases short and J 6 bases short, with 17 bases between. CDR1 is MGHRA, CDR2 YSYEKL, per germline. The chain's CDR3 is CASSHAGSIFAEAFF. CDR3 DNA: TGCGCCAGCAGCCATGCAGGGTCGATCTTCGCTGAAGCTTTCTTT.

This sequence joins TRBV25-1 and TRBJ2-1; 12 positions match TRBD2. The CDR3 sequence is 15 residues long. Germline V gene lookup returns CDR1 MGHDK and CDR2 SYGVNS. V shed 6 bases, J shed 4 bases, and the junction held 4 bases outside the gene matches. As DNA, the CDR3 is TGTGCCAGCAGCCCGACTAGCGGGAGTTACAATGAGCAGTTCTTC. As protein: CASSPTSGSYNEQFF.